Below are 4 T cell receptor beta chains sequenced from a single sample in a study of T cell changes during pregnancy in multiple sclerosis. Using immunoSEQ multiplex PCR, the repertoire was profiled, and TCRdb retains in-frame clones only, with some absent. The data contain tens of thousands of clones, approximately 90% of them singletons. This specimen was CD4+ T cells from peripheral blood mononuclear cells, taken in the first trimester of pregnancy. These receptors originate from a female donor in good health, enrolled as a control in a pregnancy study.

The J gene is TRBJ2-2, the V gene TRBV11-3; D might be TRBD2 (5 bases). From germline, CDR1 is SGHNT and CDR2 YENEEA. Trimming removed 4 bases from V and 5 bases from J, with 17 bases in between. The CDR3 extends over 16 amino acids. The CDR3 DNA reads as TGTGCCAGCAGCTCACCCTACCCTCGGGGAACCGGGGAGCTGTTTTTT. As protein: CASSSPYPRGTGELFF.

This clone has just a few counts. CDR3 nucleotide sequence: TGTGCCAGCAGGTCGGGGGGGAGCTCCTACAATGAGCAGTTCTTC. The encoded protein is CASRSGGSSYNEQFF. This chain joins TRBV27 and TRBJ2-1, with 8 bases fitting TRBD2. This CDR3 comprises 15 residues. The germline CDR1 and CDR2 sequences are MNHEY and SMNVEV (reference sequence). Trimming cost V 6 bases and J 0 bases; bases outside gene matches: 4.

A single count supports this clone. This CDR3 is CASSEGLNQETQYF. The CDR3 nucleotides are TGTGCCAGCAGCGAGGGACTCAACCAAGAGACCCAGTACTTC. The chain has TRBV14 and TRBJ2-5; tentatively, D is TRBD2 (6 bases). Germline V gene sequence: CDR1 SGHDN, CDR2 FVKESK. V was clipped by 5 bases and J by 0 bases, with 10 bases between them. The CDR3 is 14 residues long.

The chain employs TRBV4-2 and TRBJ1-1; D might be TRBD1 (5 bases). Trimming removed 3 bases at V and 7 bases at J, with 21 bases between. The germline V gene has CDR1 LGHNA and CDR2 YNFKEQ. This CDR3 comprises 16 residues. CDR3 sequence (DNA): TGTGCCAGCAGCCAGGGGCAGGGCTTGGCCGACAGTGAAGCTTTCTTT. Translation: CASSQGQGLADSEAFF.